A single sample is the source of the 14 T cell receptor beta chains below, sequenced in a study of spatial heterogeneity in lung cancer. Indicated time point: sample taken at primary tumor resection. Whole RNA, isolated from tumor, nontumor lung or frozen PBMC, was sequenced without prior sorting. Each CDR3 protein gets one entry after TCRdb re-called the 5' RACE reads with MiXCR. The sample shows around 12,000 distinct CDR3 sequences, about 14% of them seen only once. Source: PBMCs, taken at surgery. The receptors come from a male donor with early-stage non-small cell lung cancer.

In this sample, this clonotype turned up a few times. The chain is built from TRBV5-1 and TRBJ2-3; 9 bases match TRBD2. J was trimmed by 1 base and V by 2 bases; bases with no gene match: 2. Germline values: CDR1 SGHRS, CDR2 YFSETQ. CDR3 length equals 15 residues. CDR3 coding DNA: TGCGCCAGCAGCTTCGAGCGGGGGGGCACAGATACGCAGTATTTT. As protein: CASSFERGGTDTQYF.

This clonotype showed up many times. V gene TRBV7-9 combines with J gene TRBJ2-7, with TRBD2 matching over 8 bases. The CDR3 totals 15 residues. Germline loops: CDR1 SEHNR, CDR2 FQNEAQ (reference sequence). Trimming removed 5 bases from V and 3 bases from J; junction bases left unmatched: 9. DNA of the CDR3: TGTGCCAGCAGCCCAGCGGGGGTTGGTAACTACGAGCAGTACTTC. Translating it yields CASSPAGVGNYEQYF.

The rearrangement uses TRBV6-1 and TRBJ2-3, with TRBD2 matching over 8 bases. The germline gives CDR1 MNHNS, CDR2 SASEGT. The CDR3 consists of 14 residues. Losses at the gene ends were 7 bases for V and 6 bases for J; bases not matched to a gene: 9. The CDR3 nucleotides are TGTGCCAGCACTGCGGGACTAGGCGTCGATACGCAGTATTTT. Encoded protein: CASTAGLGVDTQYF.

In its sample, this clonotype was seen many times. The V call is TRBV5-6, the J call TRBJ2-7; a possible D gene is TRBD1 (6 bases). The CDR3 length is 17 residues. V dropped 4 bases and J dropped 0 bases, with 20 bases sitting between them. Germline CDR1 SGHDT, CDR2 YYEEEE. For the CDR3, the DNA is TGTGCCAGCAGCCACTACCTCAGGGGCAGGAGCTCCTACGAGCAGTACTTC. The encoded protein is CASSHYLRGRSSYEQYF.

This clonotype has a count of ten or more. The chain has TRBV7-2 and TRBJ1-1; maybe TRBD1 (5 bases). Trimming pared 3 bases from V and 1 base from J, leaving 6 bases between. Germline V gene data show CDR1 as SGHTA and CDR2 as FQGNSA. CDR3 size: 13 residues. CDR3: CASSFQGNTEAFF. The CDR3 DNA is TGTGCCAGCAGCTTTCAGGGGAACACTGAAGCTTTCTTT.

As to this clonotype: Just one base apart from a much larger clone, this may be a read error. The chain uses TRBV10-3 and TRBJ2-1; D is unresolved. The CDR3 covers 9 residues. Germline values: CDR1 ENHRY, CDR2 SYGVKD. CDR3 amino acids: CAISESGLF. CDR3 bases: TGTGCCATCAGTGAGTCCGGGCTCTTC.

The rearrangement links TRBV24-1 to TRBJ1-4; 7 nucleotides match TRBD1. The V gene end was trimmed by 3 bases and the J gene end by 5 bases; junction bases not matched to a gene: 8. Germline CDR1 KGHDR, CDR2 SFDVKD. There are 16 residues in the CDR3. CDR3 loop: CATSDPGQEGNEKLFF. The CDR3 DNA sequence: TGTGCCACCAGTGATCCAGGACAGGAGGGGAATGAAAAACTGTTTTTT.

In this sample, this clonotype turned up many times. The genes are TRBV20-1 and TRBJ2-7; 7 bases line up with TRBD2. V lost 4 bases to trimming and J lost 0 bases; unmatched junction nucleotides: 6. The V gene's germline CDR1 is DFQATT and CDR2 SNEGSKA (reference sequence). The CDR3 sequence is 14 residues long. CDR3 bases: TGCAGTGCTATAAGACTAGCTGCCTCCTACGAGCAGTACTTC. This sequence encodes CSAIRLAASYEQYF.

This clonotype came up a few times. The chain is built from TRBV20-1 and TRBJ2-1; D is unclear. V was pared by 0 bases and J by 1 base, with 13 bases between. The germline V gene encodes CDR1 DFQATT and CDR2 SNEGSKA (reference sequence). There are 16 residues in the CDR3. CDR3 nucleotides: TGCAGTGCTAGAGATCCTTTCGGGTGGTCCTACAATGAGCAGTTCTTC. This encodes CSARDPFGWSYNEQFF.

On this clonotype: At one end, the junction sequence differs from germline, possibly due to a read error. V is TRBV4-2 and J is TRBJ1-1; TRBD1 agrees at 9 bases. Germline V CDR1 and CDR2: LGHNA, YNFKEQ. The CDR3 is 14 residues long. The CDR3 nucleotides are TGTGCCAGCAGCCCCGGACAGGGGTGGACTGACGCTTTCTTT. It is translated as CASSPGQGWTDAFF.

The chain links TRBV28 to TRBJ1-2, with TRBD1 identical over 8 bases. Trimming at V came to 5 bases and at J to 4 bases, leaving 6 bases not matched to a gene. The germline CDR1 and CDR2 sequences are MDHEN and SYDVKM. The CDR3 covers 14 residues. The CDR3 nucleotides read TGTGCCAGCAGTGCCGAACAGGGGGGCTATGGCTACACCTTC. Its translation: CASSAEQGGYGYTF.

This clonotype was counted between two and nine times. This rearrangement joins TRBV20-1 to TRBJ2-1; 8 positions agree with TRBD1. CDR3 length: 12 residues. The V and J ends lost 5 bases and 5 bases, in that order; junction bases with no gene match: 2. CDR1 and CDR2 from the germline V gene are DFQATT and SNEGSKA (reference sequence). This CDR3 reads CSARQGNNEQFF. The CDR3 DNA follows: TGCAGTGCTCGACAGGGGAACAATGAGCAGTTCTTC.

The chain joins TRBV6-6 to TRBJ1-4, with D possibly matching TRBD1 (5 bases). The V and J ends lost 11 bases and 7 bases respectively, with 23 bases between them. The CDR3 has 15 amino acids. The germline V gene encodes CDR1 MNHNY and CDR2 SVGAGI (reference sequence). The CDR3 coding sequence is TGTGCCGGCGGGACGTTTCCGGGGTTTAGTGAAAAACTGTTTTTT. Encoded protein: CAGGTFPGFSEKLFF.

This chain links TRBV4-1 with TRBJ2-5, with D uncertain. The germline V gene encodes CDR1 MGHRA and CDR2 YSYEKL. Trimming removed 3 bases at V and 5 bases at J, with 10 bases between. CDR3 length: 13 residues. CDR3 sequence reads: CASSQPSLETQYF. The CDR3 region has the DNA TGCGCCAGCAGCCAGCCGAGTTTGGAGACCCAGTACTTC.